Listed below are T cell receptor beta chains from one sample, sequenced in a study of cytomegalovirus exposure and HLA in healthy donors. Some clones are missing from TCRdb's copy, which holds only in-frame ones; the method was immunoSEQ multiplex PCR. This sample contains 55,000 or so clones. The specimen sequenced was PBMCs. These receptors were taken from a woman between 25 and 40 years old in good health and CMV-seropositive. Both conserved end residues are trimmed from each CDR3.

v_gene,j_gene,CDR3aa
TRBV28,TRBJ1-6,ASSSRDRGPHNSPLH
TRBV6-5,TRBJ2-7,ASSYSIANYEQY
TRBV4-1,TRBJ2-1,ASSQGGGGVNEQF
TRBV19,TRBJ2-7,ASSISAGQFEQY
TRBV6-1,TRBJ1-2,ASSEALNYGYT
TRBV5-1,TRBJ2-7,ASSLGTAVPYEQY
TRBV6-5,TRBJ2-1,ASRLQGTHNEQF
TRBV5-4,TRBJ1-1,ASRGQSMNTEAF
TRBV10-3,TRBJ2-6,AISQTGDGANVLT
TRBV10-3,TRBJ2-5,AISDNGLAGGPPQETQY
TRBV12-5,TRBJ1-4,ASGLSGEKLF
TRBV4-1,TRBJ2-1,ASSHPSRDEQF
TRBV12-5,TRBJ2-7,ASGLAPGQGASYEQY
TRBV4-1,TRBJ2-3,ASSQGPGLPDTQY
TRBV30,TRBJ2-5,AWSRGTSQETQY
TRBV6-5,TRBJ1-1,ASSLVPASGTEAF
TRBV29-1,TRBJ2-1,SVGQGDYNEQF
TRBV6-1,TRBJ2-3,ASSGTSGGFVTDTQY
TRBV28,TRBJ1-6,ASSPRGGFYNSPLH
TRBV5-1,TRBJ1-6,ASSLVGTRYNSPLH
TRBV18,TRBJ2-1,ASSPPTGKNEQF
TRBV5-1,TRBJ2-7,ASSLAQNEQY
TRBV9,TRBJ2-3,ASSTGTSTSTDTQY
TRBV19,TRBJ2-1,ASSVTGGGEQF
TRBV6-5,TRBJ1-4,ASSYSAFAEKLF
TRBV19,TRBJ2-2,ASRELAAERGGELF
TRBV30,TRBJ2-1,AWSGNDGGADEQF
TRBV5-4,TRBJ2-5,ASSLAQGAVETQY
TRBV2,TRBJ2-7,ASIRDSYEQY
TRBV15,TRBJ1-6,ATSLNRGNSPLH
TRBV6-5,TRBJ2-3,ASSYSRQGALDTQY